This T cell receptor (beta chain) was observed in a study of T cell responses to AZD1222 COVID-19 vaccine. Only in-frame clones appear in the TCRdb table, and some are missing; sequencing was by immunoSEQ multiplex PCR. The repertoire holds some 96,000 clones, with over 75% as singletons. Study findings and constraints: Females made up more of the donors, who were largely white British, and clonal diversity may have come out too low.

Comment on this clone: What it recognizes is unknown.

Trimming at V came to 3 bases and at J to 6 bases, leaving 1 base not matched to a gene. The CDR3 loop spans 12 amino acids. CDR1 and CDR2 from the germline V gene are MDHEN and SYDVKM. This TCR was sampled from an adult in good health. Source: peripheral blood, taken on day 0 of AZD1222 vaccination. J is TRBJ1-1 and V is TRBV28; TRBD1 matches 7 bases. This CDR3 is CASSFQGAEAFF. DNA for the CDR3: TGTGCCAGCAGTTTTCAGGGGGCTGAAGCTTTCTTT.